The 32 T cell receptor beta chains presented below share a single source sample, sequenced in a study of shared clonotypes between healthy human individuals. TCRdb's copy holds only in-frame clones and misses some; the assay was immunoSEQ multiplex PCR. Seen here are over a million clones, around 78% observed once, and the top ten hold approximately 0.56%. Input material: memory CD4+ T cells from PBMCs. Described subset: CD45RA-negative fraction. Receptor source: a man aged 18 to 29 in good health. Some clones in this sample may be carry-over from other donors' samples.

Comments on this clone: Other DNA sequences in the sample encode the same CDR3. The chain employs TRBV29-1 and TRBJ1-2, with no clear D. The CDR3 spans 8 residues. Trimming took 3 bases from V and 8 from J, leaving 1 base between them. Per the germline V gene, CDR1 is SQVTM and CDR2 is ANQGSEA. The CDR3 DNA reads TGCAGCGTTGACGGCTACACCTTC. Its protein is CSVDGYTF.

The V and J genes are TRBV5-6 and TRBJ2-1; no firm D call. Germline V gives CDR1 SGHDT, CDR2 YYEEEE. The CDR3 consists of 14 residues. V was trimmed by 3 bases and J by 4 bases, leaving 11 bases between them. The CDR3 is CASSSWTRYNEQFF. The CDR3 DNA reads as TGTGCCAGCAGCTCCTGGACGAGGTACAATGAGCAGTTCTTC.

The gene calls are TRBV5-6 and TRBJ1-4; D is perhaps TRBD1 (6 bases). Germline V CDR1 and CDR2: SGHDT, YYEEEE. Trimming took 1 base from V and 6 from J, leaving 13 bases between them. The CDR3 is made up of 15 amino acids. CDR3 bases: TGTGCCAGCAGCTTGTTCGGGGGGCAAGATGAAAAACTGTTTTTT. Translating gives CASSLFGGQDEKLFF.

V is TRBV6-1 and J is TRBJ1-4; D is possibly TRBD1 (5 bases). Trimming shortened V by 1 base and J by 7 bases, and 16 bases separated the two germline ends. This CDR3 comprises 16 residues. Germline loops: CDR1 MNHNS, CDR2 SASEGT. The CDR3 sequence: CASSEVGPRQREKLFF. CDR3 nucleotides: TGTGCCAGCAGTGAAGTAGGGCCAAGACAGCGTGAAAAACTGTTTTTT.

The V call is TRBV19, the J call TRBJ1-4; D may be TRBD1 (5 bases). The V end lost 9 bases, the J end lost 0 bases, and 14 bases lay between the germline ends. This CDR3 has 15 amino acids. Germline V gene sequence: CDR1 LNHDA, CDR2 SQIVND (reference sequence). The CDR3 here is CARGRTSATNEKLFF. The CDR3 coding sequence is TGTGCCAGGGGACGGACCTCTGCAACTAATGAAAAACTGTTTTTT.

This sequence joins TRBV28 and TRBJ1-5; a weak D match, TRBD1 (6 bases). The length of the CDR3 is 17 residues. Looked up from germline, CDR1 is MDHEN and CDR2 is SYDVKM. V was shortened by 7 bases and J by 4 bases, with 23 bases between the two germline ends. In DNA, the CDR3 is TGTGCCAGCAATCCCCTCGGGGGCGTGAATAGGAATCAGCCCCAGCATTTT. Its translation: CASNPLGGVNRNQPQHF.

This chain uses TRBV7-3 with TRBJ2-1, with D tentatively TRBD1 (5 bases). V was clipped by 5 bases and J by 6 bases, with 14 bases between them. CDR3 length: 14 amino acids. CDR1 is SGHTA, CDR2 FQGTGA, per germline. The CDR3 is CASSGQGSSNEQFF. CDR3 in DNA: TGTGCCAGCAGCGGCCAGGGTTCGAGCAATGAGCAGTTCTTC.

In DNA, the CDR3 is TGTGCCAGCAGCCCTGACCAGGGTAGGGCCAACGTCCTGACTTTC. It specifies CASSPDQGRANVLTF. The chain carries TRBV5-4 and TRBJ2-6; D possibly corresponds to TRBD1 (5 bases). Germline V gene lookup returns CDR1 SGHNT and CDR2 YYREEE (reference sequence). CDR3 size: 15 residues. Trimming stripped 4 bases from V and 5 bases from J, with 13 bases between.

The chain links TRBV5-1 to TRBJ1-2; D ambiguous. CDR3 length: 15 residues. The V gene's germline CDR1 is SGHRS and CDR2 YFSETQ. V lost 2 bases and J lost 0, with 11 bases in between. This CDR3 reads CASSLSAQPNYGYTF. CDR3 sequence (DNA): TGCGCCAGCAGCTTATCTGCACAGCCTAACTATGGCTACACCTTC. The whole variable domain, filled in from reference TRBV5-1 and TRBJ1-2, reads KAGVTQTPRYLIKTRGQQVTLSCSPISGHRSVSWYQQTPGQGLQFLFEYFSETQRNKGNFPGRFSGRQFSNSRSEMNVSTLELGDSALYLCASSLSAQPNYGYTFGSGTRLTVV.

This clone is a singleton in its sample. The chain uses TRBV5-1 and TRBJ1-5, with 8 bases lining up with TRBD1. Germline assignment: CDR1 SGHRS and CDR2 YFSETQ. There are 15 residues in the CDR3. The J segment lost 5 bases and the V segment lost 5 bases, leaving 9 bases of the junction unmatched. The CDR3 sequence: CASSLAGQADQPQHF. For the CDR3, the DNA is TGCGCCAGCAGTCTTGCGGGACAGGCGGATCAGCCCCAGCATTTT.

This clone was detected a few times. This chain connects TRBV5-1 to TRBJ2-2; D gene ambiguous. V dropped 1 base and J dropped 4 bases, with 8 bases sitting between them. This CDR3 is 14 amino acids long. Per germline, CDR1 SGHRS and CDR2 YFSETQ. CDR3 bases: TGCGCCAGCAGCTTGATCGGTAGCACCGGGGAGCTGTTTTTT. Translated, it gives CASSLIGSTGELFF.

The chain recombines TRBV7-9 with TRBJ1-1, with 8 nucleotides matching TRBD1. The V and J ends lost 4 bases and 3 bases, in that order; junction bases with no gene match: 10. Germline V gene sequence: CDR1 SEHNR, CDR2 FQNEAQ (reference sequence). This CDR3 has 16 amino acids. The CDR3 DNA is TGTGCCAGCAGCTCAAGGACAGGGCTTGACGACACTGAAGCTTTCTTT. It specifies CASSSRTGLDDTEAFF.

This clone was seen a single time. CDR3 amino acids: CASSLWTGGGTDTQYF. CDR3 bases: TGTGCCAGCAGCTTATGGACTGGAGGTGGGACAGATACGCAGTATTTT. This sequence joins TRBV7-9 and TRBJ2-3; D possibly corresponds to TRBD2 (5 bases). In germline, CDR1 is SEHNR, CDR2 FQNEAQ (reference sequence). CDR3 size: 16 residues. The V gene lost 2 bases and the J gene lost 3 bases, with 15 bases spanning the gap.

The chain uses TRBV5-1 and TRBJ2-5; D is unresolved. Germline loops: CDR1 SGHRS, CDR2 YFSETQ. The CDR3 loop spans 14 amino acids. V lost 0 bases and J 0 bases, leaving 6 bases between the germline ends. CDR3 residues: CASSLVAYQETQYF. As DNA, the CDR3 is TGCGCCAGCAGCTTGGTTGCCTACCAAGAGACCCAGTACTTC.

The chain links TRBV20-1 to TRBJ2-7; D not resolved. Trimming pared 6 bases from V and 7 bases from J, leaving 10 bases between. Germline V gives CDR1 DFQATT, CDR2 SNEGSKA (reference sequence). The CDR3 runs to 10 residues. CDR3 amino acids: CSAESSEQYF. The DNA of the CDR3 is TGCAGTGCAGAGAGCAGTGAGCAGTACTTC.

This clone was seen at least ten times. The rearrangement links TRBV28 to TRBJ1-2, with D possibly being TRBD1 (6 bases). CDR3 size: 13 residues. The V end was cut by 6 bases, the J end by 5 bases, with 13 bases between. Germline-derived CDR1 and CDR2 are MDHEN and SYDVKM. Here the CDR3 DNA reads TGTGCCAGCAGCGGGGGGGCGCGGTATGGCTACACCTTC. As protein: CASSGGARYGYTF.

This clone appeared once. The chain uses TRBV29-1 and TRBJ2-5; 9 bases fit TRBD1. Germline V gene data show CDR1 as SQVTM and CDR2 as ANQGSEA. V dropped 6 bases and J dropped 7; count of bases not matched to a gene: 6. There are 12 residues in the CDR3. CDR3 amino acids: CSVAGTGLTQYF. The CDR3 DNA sequence: TGCAGCGTAGCCGGGACAGGGTTGACCCAGTACTTC.

The chain employs TRBV5-5 and TRBJ2-1, with 7 nucleotides matching TRBD1. Looked up from germline, CDR1 is SGHKS and CDR2 is YYEKEE (reference sequence). This CDR3 contains 14 residues. The ends lost 8 bases at V and 8 bases at J; junction bases unmatched: 13. The CDR3 DNA follows: TGTGCCAGTACGTTGGATGGACAGGCTTATGAGCAGTTCTTC. Protein: CASTLDGQAYEQFF.

This clone occurred many times. The chain carries TRBV11-2 and TRBJ2-2; TRBD2 aligns across 10 bases. The CDR3 runs to 16 residues. Germline CDR1 and CDR2: SGHAT and FQNNGV. The V segment lost 3 bases and the J segment 1 base; nucleotides outside the gene matches: 2. This CDR3 reads CASSFTSGMNTGELFF. CDR3 bases: TGTGCCAGCAGCTTTACTAGCGGGATGAACACCGGGGAGCTGTTTTTT. Filled out from reference TRBV11-2 and TRBJ2-2, the complete variable domain reads EAGVAQSPRYKIIEKRQSVAFWCNPISGHATLYWYQQILGQGPKLLIQFQNNGVVDDSQLPKDRFSAERLKGVDSTLKIQPAKLEDSAVYLCASSFTSGMNTGELFFGEGSRLTVL.

This sequence joins TRBV5-4 and TRBJ2-1, with 9 positions matching TRBD2. The CDR3 sequence is 16 residues long. V was pared by 0 bases and J by 2 bases, with 3 bases of the junction left unmatched. In germline, CDR1 is SGHNT, CDR2 YYREEE (reference sequence). CDR3 loop: CASSLDASGTYNEQFF. The CDR3 DNA reads as TGTGCCAGCAGCTTGGACGCTAGCGGGACCTACAATGAGCAGTTCTTC.

The chain is built from TRBV18 and TRBJ1-2; possible D gene TRBD1, 5 bases. CDR1 and CDR2 (germline): KGHSH, LQKENI. This CDR3 spans 14 amino acids. Trimming left V 3 bases short and J 8 bases short, with 16 bases between. CDR3: CASSPSAQAPGYTF. The CDR3 nucleotides are TGTGCCAGCTCACCCTCCGCACAGGCGCCGGGCTACACCTTC.

The chain employs TRBV6-1 and TRBJ1-5, with 8 nucleotides matching TRBD1. This CDR3 region has 17 residues. Germline loops: CDR1 MNHNS, CDR2 SASEGT. J gave up 7 bases and V 4 bases, and 15 bases lay outside the gene matches. The CDR3 sequence is CASSGLRIQGAAQPQHF. DNA of the CDR3: TGTGCCAGCAGTGGCCTCCGGATTCAGGGGGCGGCACAGCCCCAGCATTTT.

On this clone itself: It may be a read error: a sequence one base away is much more abundant. The chain recombines TRBV7-3 with TRBJ2-3; 13 bases line up with TRBD2. The CDR3 contains 16 residues. V was pared by 2 bases and J by 1 base, with 0 bases of the junction left unmatched. Germline V gene lookup returns CDR1 SGHTA and CDR2 FQGTGA. CDR3 bases: TGTGCCAGCAGCTTAGGACTAGCGGGAGGCACAGATACGCAGTATTTT. Translation: CASSLGLAGGTDTQYF.

This chain links TRBV6-1 with TRBJ2-7, with D maybe TRBD2 (6 bases). Per the germline V gene, CDR1 is MNHNS and CDR2 is SASEGT. CDR3 size: 15 residues. The germline V and J ends were trimmed by 6 bases and 4 bases, with 19 bases remaining between them. The CDR3 region is CASRGRSGDEYEQYF. CDR3 sequence (DNA): TGTGCCAGCAGGGGACGATCGGGGGACGAATACGAGCAGTACTTC.

The chain employs TRBV7-2 and TRBJ2-1; 16 nucleotides align to TRBD2. This CDR3 spans 17 amino acids. Per germline, CDR1 SGHTA and CDR2 FQGNSA. Trimming at V came to 5 bases and at J to 9 bases, leaving 10 bases not matched to a gene. Written as DNA, the CDR3 is TGTGCCAGCAGCCCTCCGGGACTAGCGGGAGGGCGGGGTGAGCAGTTCTTC. Amino acids: CASSPPGLAGGRGEQFF.

The gene calls are TRBV28 and TRBJ1-5, with TRBD1 as a possible D gene (6 bases). This CDR3 is 16 amino acids long. CDR1 and CDR2 from the germline V gene are MDHEN and SYDVKM. Trimming left V 3 bases short and J 1 base short, with 13 bases between. CDR3 in DNA: TGTGCCAGCAGTTTGTCGTGGCAGGGGAGCAATCAGCCCCAGCATTTT. It encodes CASSLSWQGSNQPQHF.

V usage is TRBV28 and J usage is TRBJ2-1, with 7 bases aligning to TRBD2. The trim removed 4 bases at V and 4 bases at J, leaving 16 bases unmatched. The CDR3 loop spans 18 amino acids. CDR1 MDHEN and CDR2 SYDVKM come from the germline V gene. CDR3 nucleotide sequence: TGTGCCAGCAGTTCCGCCGCCCGCGGGAGCTCTAATTACAATGAGCAGTTCTTC. Residues: CASSSAARGSSNYNEQFF.

CDR3 sequence: CASSLPATDTQYF. DNA for the CDR3: TGTGCCAGCAGCTTACCCGCCACAGATACGCAGTATTTT. This sequence joins TRBV7-2 and TRBJ2-3; D is undetermined. Germline V CDR1 and CDR2: SGHTA, FQGNSA. Trimming took off 2 bases at V and 2 bases at J, with 5 bases between the two ends. The CDR3 has 13 residues.

This chain connects TRBV5-1 to TRBJ2-3, with 8 bases that match TRBD2. Unmatched junction bases numbered 8, after V lost 0 bases and J lost 5 bases. The V gene's germline CDR1 is SGHRS and CDR2 YFSETQ. The CDR3 has 16 residues. CDR3 sequence: CASSLDAGGRGDTQYF. CDR3 bases: TGCGCCAGCAGCTTGGATGCGGGAGGCCGCGGAGATACGCAGTATTTT.

V usage is TRBV28 and J usage is TRBJ1-2; TRBD1 matches at 9 bases. Trimming took 6 bases from V and 6 from J; bases not matched to a gene: 5. The germline V gene encodes CDR1 MDHEN and CDR2 SYDVKM. The CDR3 loop spans 13 amino acids. The CDR3 DNA is TGTGCCAGCAGCAACAGGGGGCGAGATGGCTACACCTTC. Its translation: CASSNRGRDGYTF.

This clone was observed once. The rearrangement links TRBV19 to TRBJ2-7; 10 bases are a match to TRBD1. The CDR3 loop spans 15 amino acids. The V and J ends lost 5 bases and 1 base, in that order; junction bases with no gene match: 5. The germline V gene has CDR1 LNHDA and CDR2 SQIVND (reference sequence). The CDR3, as DNA: TGTGCCAGTAGTCGGACAGGGGGGGCTTCCTACGAGCAGTACTTC. Translation: CASSRTGGASYEQYF.

The chain joins TRBV5-1 to TRBJ1-1; D is perhaps TRBD1 (6 bases). CDR1 and CDR2 (germline): SGHRS, YFSETQ. Trimming stripped 1 base from V and 4 bases from J, with 17 bases between. This CDR3 region has 16 residues. The CDR3: CASSLWTATMATEAFF. CDR3 sequence (DNA): TGCGCCAGCAGCTTGTGGACAGCTACTATGGCCACTGAAGCTTTCTTT.